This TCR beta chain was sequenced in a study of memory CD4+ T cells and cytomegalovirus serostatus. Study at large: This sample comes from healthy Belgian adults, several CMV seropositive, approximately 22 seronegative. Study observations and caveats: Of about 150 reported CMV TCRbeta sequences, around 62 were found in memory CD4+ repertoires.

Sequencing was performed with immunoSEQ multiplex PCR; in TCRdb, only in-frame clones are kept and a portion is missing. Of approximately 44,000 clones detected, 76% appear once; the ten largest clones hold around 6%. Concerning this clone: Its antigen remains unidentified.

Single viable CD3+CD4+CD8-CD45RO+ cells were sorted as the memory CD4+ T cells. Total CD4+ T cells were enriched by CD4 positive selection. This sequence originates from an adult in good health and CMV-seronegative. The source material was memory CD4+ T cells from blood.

The CDR3 bases are TGCGCCAGCAGCCAAGTTGGGGGACAAGAGACCCAGTACTTC. The encoded protein is CASSQVGGQETQYF. The chain links TRBV4-3 to TRBJ2-5; D may match TRBD1 or TRBD2 (5 bases each). CDR1 is LGHNA and CDR2 is YSLEER in the germline V gene. The CDR3 is 14 residues long. V was cut by 1 base and J by 2 bases, with 8 bases left in between.